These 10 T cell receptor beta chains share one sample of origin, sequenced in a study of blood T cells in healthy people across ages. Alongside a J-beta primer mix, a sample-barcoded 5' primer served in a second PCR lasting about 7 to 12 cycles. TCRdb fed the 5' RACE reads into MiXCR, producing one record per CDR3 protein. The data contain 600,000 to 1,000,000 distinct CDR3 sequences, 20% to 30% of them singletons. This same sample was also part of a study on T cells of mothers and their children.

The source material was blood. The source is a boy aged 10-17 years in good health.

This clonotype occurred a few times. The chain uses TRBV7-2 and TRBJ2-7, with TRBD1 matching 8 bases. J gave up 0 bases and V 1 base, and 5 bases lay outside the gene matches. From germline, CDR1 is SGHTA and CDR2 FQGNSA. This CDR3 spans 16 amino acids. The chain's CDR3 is CASSLVGQAVSYEQYF. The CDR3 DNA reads TGTGCCAGCAGCTTAGTGGGACAGGCGGTCTCCTACGAGCAGTACTTC.

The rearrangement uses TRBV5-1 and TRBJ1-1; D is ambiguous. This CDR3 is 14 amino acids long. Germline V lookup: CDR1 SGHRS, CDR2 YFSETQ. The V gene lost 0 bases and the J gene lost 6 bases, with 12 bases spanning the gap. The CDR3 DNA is TGCGCCAGCAGCTTGGTTTGGGGAGGACCTGAAGCTTTCTTT. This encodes CASSLVWGGPEAFF.

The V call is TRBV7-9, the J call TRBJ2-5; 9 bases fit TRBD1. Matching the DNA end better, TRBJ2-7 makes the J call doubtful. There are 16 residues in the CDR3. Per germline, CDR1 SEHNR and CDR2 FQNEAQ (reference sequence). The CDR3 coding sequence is TGTGCCAGCAGCTTAGGCCCCGGGACAGGGTCGGACGAGCAGTACTTC. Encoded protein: CASSLGPGTGSDEQYF.

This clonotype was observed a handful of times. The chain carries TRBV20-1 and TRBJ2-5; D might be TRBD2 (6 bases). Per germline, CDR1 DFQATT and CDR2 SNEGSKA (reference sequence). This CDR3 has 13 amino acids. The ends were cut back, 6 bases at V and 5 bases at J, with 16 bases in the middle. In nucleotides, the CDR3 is TGCAGTGCCTGGAGGGGAGGAGGCGAGACCCAGTACTTC. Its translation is CSAWRGGGETQYF.

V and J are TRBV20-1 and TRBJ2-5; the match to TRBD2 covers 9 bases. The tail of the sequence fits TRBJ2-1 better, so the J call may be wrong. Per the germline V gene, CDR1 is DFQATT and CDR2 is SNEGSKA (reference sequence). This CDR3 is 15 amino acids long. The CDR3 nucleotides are TGCAGTGCTATTAGGGCTAGCGGGGAATACAATGAGCAGTTCTTC. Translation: CSAIRASGEYNEQFF.

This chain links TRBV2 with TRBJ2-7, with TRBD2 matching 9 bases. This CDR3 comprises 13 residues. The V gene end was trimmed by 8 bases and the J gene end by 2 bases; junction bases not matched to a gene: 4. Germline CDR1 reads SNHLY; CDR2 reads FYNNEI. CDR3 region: CASSSGAPYEQYF. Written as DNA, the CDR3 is TGTGCCAGCTCTAGCGGGGCCCCCTACGAGCAGTACTTC.

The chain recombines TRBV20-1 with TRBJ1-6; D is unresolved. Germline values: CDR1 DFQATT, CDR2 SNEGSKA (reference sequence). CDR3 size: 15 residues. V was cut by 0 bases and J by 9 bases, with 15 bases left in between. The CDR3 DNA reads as TGCAGTGCTAGAGATTGGGGTACAGAAATTTCACCCCTCCACTTT. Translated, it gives CSARDWGTEISPLHF.

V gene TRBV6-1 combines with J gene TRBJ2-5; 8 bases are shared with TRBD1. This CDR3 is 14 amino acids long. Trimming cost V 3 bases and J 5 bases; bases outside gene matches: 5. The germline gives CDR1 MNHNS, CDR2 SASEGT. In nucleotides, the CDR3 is TGTGCCAGCAGTGAGGGCAGGGGGCACGAGACCCAGTACTTC. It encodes CASSEGRGHETQYF.

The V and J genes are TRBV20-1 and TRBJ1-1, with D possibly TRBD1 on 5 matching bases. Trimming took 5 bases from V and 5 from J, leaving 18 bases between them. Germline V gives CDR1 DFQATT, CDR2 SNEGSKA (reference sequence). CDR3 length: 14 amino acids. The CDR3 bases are TGCAGTGCTCCTTCCCCTACAGGCTATACTGAAGCTTTCTTT. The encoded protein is CSAPSPTGYTEAFF.

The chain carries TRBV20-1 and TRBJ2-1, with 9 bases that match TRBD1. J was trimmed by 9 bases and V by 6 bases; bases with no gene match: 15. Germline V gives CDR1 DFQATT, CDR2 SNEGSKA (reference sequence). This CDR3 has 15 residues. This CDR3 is CSAQHGTGKAGEQFF. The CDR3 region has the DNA TGCAGTGCACAGCACGGGACAGGGAAAGCCGGTGAGCAGTTCTTC.